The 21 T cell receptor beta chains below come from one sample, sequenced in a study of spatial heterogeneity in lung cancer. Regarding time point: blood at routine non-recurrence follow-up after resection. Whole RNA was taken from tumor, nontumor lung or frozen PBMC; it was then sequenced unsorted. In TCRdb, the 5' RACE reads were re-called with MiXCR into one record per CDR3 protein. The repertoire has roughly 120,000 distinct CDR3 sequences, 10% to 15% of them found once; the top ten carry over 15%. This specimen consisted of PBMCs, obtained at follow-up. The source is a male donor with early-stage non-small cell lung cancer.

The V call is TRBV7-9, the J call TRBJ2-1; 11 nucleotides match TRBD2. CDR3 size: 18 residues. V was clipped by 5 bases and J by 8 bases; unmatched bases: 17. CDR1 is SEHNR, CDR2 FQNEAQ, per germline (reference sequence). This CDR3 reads CASSPPPRLAGGKDEQFF. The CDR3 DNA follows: TGTGCCAGCAGCCCGCCCCCGAGGCTAGCGGGGGGAAAGGATGAGCAGTTCTTC.

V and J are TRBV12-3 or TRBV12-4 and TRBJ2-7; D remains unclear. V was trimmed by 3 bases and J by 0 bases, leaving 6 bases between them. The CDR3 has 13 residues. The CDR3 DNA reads TGTGCCAGCAGTTTCAGTCTCTCCTACGAGCAGTACTTC. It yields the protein CASSFSLSYEQYF.

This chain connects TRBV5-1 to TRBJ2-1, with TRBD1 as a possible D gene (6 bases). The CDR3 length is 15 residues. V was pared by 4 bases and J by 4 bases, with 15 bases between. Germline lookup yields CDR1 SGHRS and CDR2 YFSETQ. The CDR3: CASSTTGTPYNEQFF. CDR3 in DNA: TGCGCCAGCAGCACTACCGGGACACCTTACAATGAGCAGTTCTTC.

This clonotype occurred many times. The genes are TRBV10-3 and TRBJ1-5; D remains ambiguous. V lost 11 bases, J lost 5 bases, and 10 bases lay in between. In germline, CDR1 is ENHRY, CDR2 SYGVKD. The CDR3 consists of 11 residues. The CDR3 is CAAVFYQPQHF. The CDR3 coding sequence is TGTGCCGCCGTCTTCTATCAGCCCCAGCATTTT.

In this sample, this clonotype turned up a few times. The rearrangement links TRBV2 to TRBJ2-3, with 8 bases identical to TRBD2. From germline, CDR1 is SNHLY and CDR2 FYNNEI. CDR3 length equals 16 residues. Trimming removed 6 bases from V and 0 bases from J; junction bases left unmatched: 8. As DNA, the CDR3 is TGTGCCAGCAGATCCGCTCAGCGGGGGAGCACAGATACGCAGTATTTT. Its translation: CASRSAQRGSTDTQYF.

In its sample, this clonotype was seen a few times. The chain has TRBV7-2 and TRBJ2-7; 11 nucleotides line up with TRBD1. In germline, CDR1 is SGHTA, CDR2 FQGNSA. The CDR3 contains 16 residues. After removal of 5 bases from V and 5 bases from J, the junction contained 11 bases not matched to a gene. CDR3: CASSRLAGTGGNEQYF. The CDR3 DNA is TGTGCCAGCAGCCGACTCGCCGGGACAGGGGGAAACGAGCAGTACTTC.

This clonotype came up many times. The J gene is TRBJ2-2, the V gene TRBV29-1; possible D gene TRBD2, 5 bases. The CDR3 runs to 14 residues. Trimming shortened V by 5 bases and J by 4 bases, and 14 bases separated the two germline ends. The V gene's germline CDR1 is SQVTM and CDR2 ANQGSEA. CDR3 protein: CSVPRRGSTGELFF. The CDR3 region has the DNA TGCAGCGTTCCCCGACGGGGTAGCACCGGGGAGCTGTTTTTT.

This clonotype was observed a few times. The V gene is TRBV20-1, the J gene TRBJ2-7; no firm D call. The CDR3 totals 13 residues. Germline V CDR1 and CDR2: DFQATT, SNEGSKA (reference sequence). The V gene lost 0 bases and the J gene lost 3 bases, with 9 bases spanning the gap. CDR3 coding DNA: TGCAGTGCTAGAGATGCGTGGGTCTACGAGCAGTACTTC. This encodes CSARDAWVYEQYF.

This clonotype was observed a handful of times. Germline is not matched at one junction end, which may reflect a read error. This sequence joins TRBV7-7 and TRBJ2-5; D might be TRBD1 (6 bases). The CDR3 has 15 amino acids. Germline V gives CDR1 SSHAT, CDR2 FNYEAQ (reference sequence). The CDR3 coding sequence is TGTGCTAGCAGCTCCGACGGGACACTCCAAGAGACCCAGTACTTC. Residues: CASSSDGTLQETQYF.

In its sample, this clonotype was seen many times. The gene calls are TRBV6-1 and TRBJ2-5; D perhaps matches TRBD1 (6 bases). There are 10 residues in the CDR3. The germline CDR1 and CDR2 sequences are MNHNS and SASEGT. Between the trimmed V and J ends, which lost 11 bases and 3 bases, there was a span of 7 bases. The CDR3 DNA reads TGTGCCGGGGGCGAAGAGACCCAGTACTTC. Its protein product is CAGGEETQYF.

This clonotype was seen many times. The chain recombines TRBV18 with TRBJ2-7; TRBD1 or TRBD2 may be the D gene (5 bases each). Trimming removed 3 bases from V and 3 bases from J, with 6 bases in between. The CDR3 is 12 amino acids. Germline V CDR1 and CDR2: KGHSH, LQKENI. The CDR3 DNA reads TGTGCCAGCTCACCGGGGGACTACGAGCAGTACTTC. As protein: CASSPGDYEQYF.

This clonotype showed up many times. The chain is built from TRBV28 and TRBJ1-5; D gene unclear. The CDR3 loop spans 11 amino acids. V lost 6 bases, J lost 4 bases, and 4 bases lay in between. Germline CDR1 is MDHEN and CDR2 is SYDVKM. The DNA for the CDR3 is TGTGCCAGCAGCACAAATCAGCCCCAGCATTTT. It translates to CASSTNQPQHF.

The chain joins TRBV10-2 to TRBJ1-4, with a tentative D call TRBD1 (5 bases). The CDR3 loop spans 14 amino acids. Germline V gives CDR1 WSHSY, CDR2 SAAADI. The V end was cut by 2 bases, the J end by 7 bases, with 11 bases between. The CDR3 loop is CASSEAGPSEKLFF. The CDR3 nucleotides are TGCGCCAGCAGTGAGGCAGGGCCCAGTGAAAAACTGTTTTTT.

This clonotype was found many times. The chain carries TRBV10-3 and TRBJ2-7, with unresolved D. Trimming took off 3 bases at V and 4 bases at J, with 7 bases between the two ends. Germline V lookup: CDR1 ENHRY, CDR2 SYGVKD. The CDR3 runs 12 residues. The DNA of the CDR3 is TGTGCCATCAGTGATGGGTGGTACGAGCAGTACTTC. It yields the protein CAISDGWYEQYF.

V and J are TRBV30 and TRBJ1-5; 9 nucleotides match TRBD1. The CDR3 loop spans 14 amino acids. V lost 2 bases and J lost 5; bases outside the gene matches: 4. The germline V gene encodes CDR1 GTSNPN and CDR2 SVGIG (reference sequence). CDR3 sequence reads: CAWSSTGGYQPQHF. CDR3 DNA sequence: TGTGCCTGGAGTTCGACAGGGGGTTATCAGCCCCAGCATTTT.

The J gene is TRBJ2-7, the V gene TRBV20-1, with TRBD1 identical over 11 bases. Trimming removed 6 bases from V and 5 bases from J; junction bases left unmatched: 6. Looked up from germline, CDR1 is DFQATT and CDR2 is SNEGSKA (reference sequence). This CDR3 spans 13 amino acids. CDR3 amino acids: CSAMDRGPNEQYF. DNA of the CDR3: TGCAGTGCAATGGACAGGGGGCCCAACGAGCAGTACTTC.

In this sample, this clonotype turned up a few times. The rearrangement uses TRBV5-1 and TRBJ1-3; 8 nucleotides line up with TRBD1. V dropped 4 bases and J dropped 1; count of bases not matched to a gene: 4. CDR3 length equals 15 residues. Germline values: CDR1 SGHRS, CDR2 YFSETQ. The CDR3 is CASSDYRGSGNTIYF. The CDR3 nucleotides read TGCGCCAGCAGCGATTACAGGGGGTCTGGAAACACCATATATTTT.

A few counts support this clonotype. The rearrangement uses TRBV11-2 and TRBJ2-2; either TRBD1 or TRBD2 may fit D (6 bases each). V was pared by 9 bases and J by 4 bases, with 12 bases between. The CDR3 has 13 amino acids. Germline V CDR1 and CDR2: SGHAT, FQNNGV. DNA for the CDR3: TGTGCCAGTTGGCGGGACACCACCGGGGAGCTGTTTTTT. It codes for CASWRDTTGELFF.

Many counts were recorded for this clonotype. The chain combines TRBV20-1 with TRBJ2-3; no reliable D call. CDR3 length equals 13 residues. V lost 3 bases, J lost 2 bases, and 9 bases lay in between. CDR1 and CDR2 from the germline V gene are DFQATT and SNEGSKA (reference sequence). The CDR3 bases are TGCAGTGCTAGCTCTCCAACCACAGATACGCAGTATTTT. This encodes CSASSPTTDTQYF.

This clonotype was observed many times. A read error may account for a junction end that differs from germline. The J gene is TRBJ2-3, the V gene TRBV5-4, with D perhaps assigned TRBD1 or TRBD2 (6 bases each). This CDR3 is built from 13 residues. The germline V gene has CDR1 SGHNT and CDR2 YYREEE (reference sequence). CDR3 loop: CASSLVEGGPTFF. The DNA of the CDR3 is TGTGCCAGCAGCTTGGTTGAGGGGGGCCCTACTTTCTTT. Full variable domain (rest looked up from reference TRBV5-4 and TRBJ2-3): ETGVTQSPTHLIKTRGQQVTLRCSSQSGHNTVSWYQQALGQGPQFIFQYYREEENGRGNFPPRFSGLQFPNYSSELNVNALELDDSALYLCASSLVEGGPTFFGPGTRLTVL.

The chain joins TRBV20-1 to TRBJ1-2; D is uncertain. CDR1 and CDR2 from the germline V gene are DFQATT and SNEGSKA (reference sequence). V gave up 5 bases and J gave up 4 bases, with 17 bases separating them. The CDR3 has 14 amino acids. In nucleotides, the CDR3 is TGCAGTGCTCGACGACCCCCGTCCGTCTATGGCTACACCTTC. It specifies CSARRPPSVYGYTF.